This T cell receptor beta chain was identified during a study of regulatory T cells in long-lasting Graves disease. Study in general: With positive TSH receptor antibodies and over 5 years of antithyroid drugs, Graves' disease was considered persistent.

Indicated time point: persistent/refractory GD, antithyroid drugs over 5 years with positive TRAb. Making the TCR library involved RNA that had been extracted from PBMCs. HTBI primers from iRepertoire and Arm-PCR of CDR3 regions yielded the TCR beta libraries. Each CDR3 protein is one row after TCRdb ran MiXCR on the multiplex PCR reads. The sample consists of 350,000 to 450,000 distinct CDR3 sequences, roughly 24% of them appearing once. This clonotype was detected ten times or more. The antigen remains undetermined. This CDR3 spans 16 amino acids. J gave up 3 bases and V 6 bases, and 12 bases lay outside the gene matches. CDR1 and CDR2 from the germline V gene are MDHEN and SYDVKM. Overall study results and limits: Accuracy could have been hurt by small sample size. Favored gene segments in persistent disease were TRBV28, TRBJ1-2 and TRBJ2-5. Relative to newly diagnosed Graves' patients, persistent ones had lower TCR diversity.

The rearrangement links TRBV28 to TRBJ2-7, with 9 bases matching TRBD1. The specimen was peripheral blood mononuclear cells (PBMCs), collected when the disease was refractory, from a patient treated with antithyroid drugs. The clonotype originates from a woman aged 40-49 years with Graves disease. CDR3 coding DNA: TGTGCCAGCAGCCTCCAACGGGGGACAGGGCTCTACGAGCAGTACTTC. Translated: CASSLQRGTGLYEQYF.